This T cell receptor (beta chain) was identified during a study of Graves' ophthalmopathy and Graves' hyperthyroidism. Study summary: Peripheral blood was collected at initial diagnosis, before any treatment.

As the template, RNA transcripts were used to amplify TCR beta CDR3 regions. Second-round multiplex PCR came after first-round RT-PCR with HTBI primers. One entry per CDR3 protein, called by TCRdb with MiXCR from the multiplex PCR reads. This sample yields 450,000 or so distinct CDR3 sequences, of which 14% are seen a single time; 9.8% belongs to the top ten. Many counts were recorded for this clonotype. Under 3 months in duration, the ophthalmopathy in affected donors had moderate-to-severe activity, CAS ≥3 and NOSPECS ≥4. The authors used Ficoll-Paque density gradient centrifugation to separate PBMCs. The input was more than 7.5 ml of fresh peripheral blood. V trimming: 4 bases; J trimming: 5 bases; junction bases outside the gene matches: 4. Germline V gene data show CDR1 as MNHNS and CDR2 as SASEGT. This CDR3 is 13 amino acids long.

J is TRBJ1-2 and V is TRBV6-1, with 7 bases that match TRBD1. Sequenced: blood. The TCR originated in a woman aged 25 to 39 with Graves' ophthalmopathy. In DNA form, the CDR3 reads TGTGCCAGCAGTGTCCCGACAGGGTATGGCTACACCTTC. Translating it yields CASSVPTGYGYTF.